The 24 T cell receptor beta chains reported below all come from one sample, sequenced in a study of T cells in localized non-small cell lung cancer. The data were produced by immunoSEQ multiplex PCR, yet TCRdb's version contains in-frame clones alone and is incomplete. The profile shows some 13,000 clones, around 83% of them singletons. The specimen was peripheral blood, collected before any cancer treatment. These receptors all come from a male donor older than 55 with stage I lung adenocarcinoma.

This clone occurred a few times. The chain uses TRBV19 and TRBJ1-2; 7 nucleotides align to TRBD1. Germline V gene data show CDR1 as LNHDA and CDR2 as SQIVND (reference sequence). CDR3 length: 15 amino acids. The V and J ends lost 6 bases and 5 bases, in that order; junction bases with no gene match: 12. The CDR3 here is CASRDLLGQIYGYTF. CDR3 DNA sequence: TGTGCCAGTAGGGACCTCCTGGGACAGATTTATGGCTACACCTTC.

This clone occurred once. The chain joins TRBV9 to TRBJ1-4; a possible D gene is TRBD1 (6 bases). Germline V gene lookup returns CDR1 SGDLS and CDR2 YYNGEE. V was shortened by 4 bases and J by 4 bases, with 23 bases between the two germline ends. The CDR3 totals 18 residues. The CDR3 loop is CASSPRTVMPRSNEKLFF. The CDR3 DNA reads TGTGCCAGCAGCCCTCGGACAGTTATGCCTCGAAGTAATGAAAAACTGTTTTTT.

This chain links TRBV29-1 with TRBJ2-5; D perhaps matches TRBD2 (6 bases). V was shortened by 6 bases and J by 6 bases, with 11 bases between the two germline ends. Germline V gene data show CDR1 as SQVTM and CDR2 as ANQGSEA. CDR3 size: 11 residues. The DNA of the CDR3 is TGCAGCGTCGCGGAGGGGAAGACCCAGTACTTC. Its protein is CSVAEGKTQYF.

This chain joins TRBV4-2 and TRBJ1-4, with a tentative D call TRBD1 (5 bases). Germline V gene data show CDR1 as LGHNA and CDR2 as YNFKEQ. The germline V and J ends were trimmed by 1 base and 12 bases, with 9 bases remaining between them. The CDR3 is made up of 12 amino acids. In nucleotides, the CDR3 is TGTGCCAGCAGCCAAGTCGGGGCGGAACTGTTTTTT. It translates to CASSQVGAELFF.

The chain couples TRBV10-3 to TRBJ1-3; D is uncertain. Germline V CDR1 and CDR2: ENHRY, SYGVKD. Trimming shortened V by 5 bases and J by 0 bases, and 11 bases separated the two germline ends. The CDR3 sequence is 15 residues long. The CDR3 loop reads CAISPSFYSGNTIYF. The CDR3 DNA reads TGTGCCATCAGTCCCTCGTTCTACTCTGGAAACACCATATATTTT.

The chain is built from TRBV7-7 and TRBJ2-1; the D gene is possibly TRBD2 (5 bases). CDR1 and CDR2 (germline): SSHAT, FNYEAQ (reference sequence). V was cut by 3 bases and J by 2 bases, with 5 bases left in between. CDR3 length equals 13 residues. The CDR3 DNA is TGTGCCAGCAGCTTGACTACCTACAATGAGCAGTTCTTC. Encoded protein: CASSLTTYNEQFF.

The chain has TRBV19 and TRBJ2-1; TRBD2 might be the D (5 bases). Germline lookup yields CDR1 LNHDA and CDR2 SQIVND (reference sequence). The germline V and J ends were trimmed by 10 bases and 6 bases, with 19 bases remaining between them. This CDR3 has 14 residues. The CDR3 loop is CATSLGLPPNEQFF. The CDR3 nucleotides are TGTGCCACCTCCCTAGGACTCCCTCCCAATGAGCAGTTCTTC.

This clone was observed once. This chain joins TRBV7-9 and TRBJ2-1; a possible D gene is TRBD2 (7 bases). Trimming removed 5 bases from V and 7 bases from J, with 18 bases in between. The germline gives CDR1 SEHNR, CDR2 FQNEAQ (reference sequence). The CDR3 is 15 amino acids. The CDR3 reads CASSPRGRGGNEQFF. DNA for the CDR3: TGTGCCAGCAGCCCGAGGGGGAGGGGAGGAAATGAGCAGTTCTTC.

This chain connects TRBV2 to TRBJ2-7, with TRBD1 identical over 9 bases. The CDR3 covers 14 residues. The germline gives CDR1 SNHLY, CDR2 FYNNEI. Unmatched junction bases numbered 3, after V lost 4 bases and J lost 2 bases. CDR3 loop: CASSGRTGAYEQYF. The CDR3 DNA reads TGTGCCAGCAGTGGCCGGACAGGGGCCTACGAGCAGTACTTC.

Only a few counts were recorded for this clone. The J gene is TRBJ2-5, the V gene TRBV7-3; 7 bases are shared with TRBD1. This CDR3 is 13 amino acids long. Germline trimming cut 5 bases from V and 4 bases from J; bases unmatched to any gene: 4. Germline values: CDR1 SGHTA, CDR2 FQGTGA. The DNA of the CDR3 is TGTGCCAGCAGCCCGACAGGGAGAGAGACCCAGTACTTC. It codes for CASSPTGRETQYF.

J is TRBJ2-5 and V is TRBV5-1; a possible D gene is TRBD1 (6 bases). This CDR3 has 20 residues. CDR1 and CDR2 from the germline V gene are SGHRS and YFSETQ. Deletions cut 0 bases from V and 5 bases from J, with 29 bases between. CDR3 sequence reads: CASSLVDRMRTALRGETQYF. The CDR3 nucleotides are TGCGCCAGCAGCTTGGTTGACAGGATGAGGACGGCCTTACGCGGGGAGACCCAGTACTTC.

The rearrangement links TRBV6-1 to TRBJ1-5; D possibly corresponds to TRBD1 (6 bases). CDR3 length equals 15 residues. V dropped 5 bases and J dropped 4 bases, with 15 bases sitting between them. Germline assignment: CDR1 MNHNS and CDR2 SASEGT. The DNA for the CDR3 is TGTGCCAGCAGTCCGGCTAGGGGGACAAATCAGCCCCAGCATTTT. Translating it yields CASSPARGTNQPQHF.

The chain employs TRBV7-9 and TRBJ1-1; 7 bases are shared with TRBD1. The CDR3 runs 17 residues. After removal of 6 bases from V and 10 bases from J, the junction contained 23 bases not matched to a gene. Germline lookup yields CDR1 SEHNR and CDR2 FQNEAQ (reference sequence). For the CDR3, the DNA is TGTGCCAGCAGTCAAAACAACCCGGGACAGTCCTCCCAAGGAGCTTTCTTT. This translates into CASSQNNPGQSSQGAFF.

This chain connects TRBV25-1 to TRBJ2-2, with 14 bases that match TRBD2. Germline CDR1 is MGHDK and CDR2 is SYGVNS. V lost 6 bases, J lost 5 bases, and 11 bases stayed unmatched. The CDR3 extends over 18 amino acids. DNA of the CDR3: TGTGCCAGCAGGGATAGGACTAGCGGGAGGAGGAGTACCGGGGAGCTGTTTTTT. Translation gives CASRDRTSGRRSTGELFF.

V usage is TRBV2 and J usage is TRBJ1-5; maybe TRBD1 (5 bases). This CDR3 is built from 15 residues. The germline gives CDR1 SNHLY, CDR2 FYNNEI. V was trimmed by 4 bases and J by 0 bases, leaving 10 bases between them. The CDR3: CASSGPGLSNQPQHF. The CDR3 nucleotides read TGTGCCAGCAGTGGCCCGGGGCTTAGCAATCAGCCCCAGCATTTT. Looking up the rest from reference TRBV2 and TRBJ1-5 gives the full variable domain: EPEVTQTPSHQVTQMGQEVILRCVPISNHLYFYWYRQILGQKVEFLVSFYNNEISEKSEIFDDQFSVERPDGSNFTLKIRSTKLEDSAMYFCASSGPGLSNQPQHFGDGTRLSIL.

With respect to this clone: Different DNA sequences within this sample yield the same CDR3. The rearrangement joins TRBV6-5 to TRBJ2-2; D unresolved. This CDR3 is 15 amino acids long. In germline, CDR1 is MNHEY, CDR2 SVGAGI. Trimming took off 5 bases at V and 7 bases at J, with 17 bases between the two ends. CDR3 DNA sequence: TGTGCCAGCAGTAAGGGTACCTACACCGTCGGGGAGCTGTTTTTT. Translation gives CASSKGTYTVGELFF.

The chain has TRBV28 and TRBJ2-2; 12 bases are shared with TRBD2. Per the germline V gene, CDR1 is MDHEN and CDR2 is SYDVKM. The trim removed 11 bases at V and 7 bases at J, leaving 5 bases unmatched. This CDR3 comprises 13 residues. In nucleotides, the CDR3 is TGTGCCGGCGGACTAGCGGGAAGCGGGGAGCTGTTTTTT. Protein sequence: CAGGLAGSGELFF.

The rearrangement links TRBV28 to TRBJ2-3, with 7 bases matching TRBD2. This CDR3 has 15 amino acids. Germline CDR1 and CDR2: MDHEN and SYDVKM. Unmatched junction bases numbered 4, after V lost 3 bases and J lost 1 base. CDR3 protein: CASSLGGGGTDTQYF. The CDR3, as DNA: TGTGCCAGCAGTTTGGGGGGGGGAGGCACAGATACGCAGTATTTT.

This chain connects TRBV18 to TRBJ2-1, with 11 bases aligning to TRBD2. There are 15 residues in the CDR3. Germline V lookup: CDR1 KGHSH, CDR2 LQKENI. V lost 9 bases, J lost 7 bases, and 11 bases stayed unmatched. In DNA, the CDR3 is TGTGCCAGTCTTCCTCTAGCGGGAGGTGGTAATGAGCAGTTCTTC. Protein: CASLPLAGGGNEQFF. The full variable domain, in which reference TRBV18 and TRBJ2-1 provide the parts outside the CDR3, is NAGVMQNPRHLVRRRGQEARLRCSPMKGHSHVYWYRQLPEEGLKFMVYLQKENIIDESGMPKERFSAEFPKEGPSILRIQQVVRGDSAAYFCASLPLAGGGNEQFFGPGTRLTVL.

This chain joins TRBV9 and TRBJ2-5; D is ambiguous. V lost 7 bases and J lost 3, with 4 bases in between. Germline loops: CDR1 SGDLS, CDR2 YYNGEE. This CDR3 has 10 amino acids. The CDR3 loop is CASPKETQYF. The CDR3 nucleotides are TGTGCCAGCCCCAAAGAGACCCAGTACTTC. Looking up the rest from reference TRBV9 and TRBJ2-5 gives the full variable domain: DSGVTQTPKHLITATGQRVTLRCSPRSGDLSVYWYQQSLDQGLQFLIQYYNGEERAKGNILERFSAQQFPDLHSELNLSSLELGDSALYFCASPKETQYFGPGTRLLVL.

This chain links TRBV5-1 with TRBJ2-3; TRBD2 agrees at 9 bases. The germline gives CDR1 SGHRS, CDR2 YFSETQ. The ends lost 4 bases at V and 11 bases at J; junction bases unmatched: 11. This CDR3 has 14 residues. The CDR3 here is CASSPTDSGSWQYF. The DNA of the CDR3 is TGCGCCAGCAGCCCGACGGATAGCGGGAGTTGGCAGTATTTT.

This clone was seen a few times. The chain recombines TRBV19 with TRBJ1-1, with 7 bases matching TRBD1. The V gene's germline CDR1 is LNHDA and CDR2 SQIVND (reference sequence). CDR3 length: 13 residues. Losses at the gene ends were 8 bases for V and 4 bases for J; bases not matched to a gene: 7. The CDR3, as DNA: TGTGCCAGTCGACAGGGCTGGATCACTGAAGCTTTCTTT. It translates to CASRQGWITEAFF. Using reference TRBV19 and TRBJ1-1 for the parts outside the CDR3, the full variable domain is DGGITQSPKYLFRKEGQNVTLSCEQNLNHDAMYWYRQDPGQGLRLIYYSQIVNDFQKGDIAEGYSVSREKKESFPLTVTSAQKNPTAFYLCASRQGWITEAFFGQGTRLTVV.

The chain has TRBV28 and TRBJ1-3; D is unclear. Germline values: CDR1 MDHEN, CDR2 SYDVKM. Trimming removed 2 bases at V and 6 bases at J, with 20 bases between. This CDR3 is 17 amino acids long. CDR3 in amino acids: CASSLGASARPQNTIYF. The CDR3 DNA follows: TGTGCCAGCAGTTTAGGCGCCAGCGCCAGACCGCAAAACACCATATATTTT.

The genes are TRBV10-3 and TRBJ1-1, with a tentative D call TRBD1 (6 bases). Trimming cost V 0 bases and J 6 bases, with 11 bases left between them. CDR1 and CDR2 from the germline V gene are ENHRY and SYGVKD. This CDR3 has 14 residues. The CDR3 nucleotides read TGTGCCATCAGTGAGTCAGGGGGTGGGGCTGAAGCTTTCTTT. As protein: CAISESGGGAEAFF.